One sample yielded the 19 T cell receptor beta chains listed below, sequenced in a study of blood T cell repertoires in COVID-19. Profiled with immunoSEQ multiplex PCR; TCRdb holds only in-frame clones, not every one. The sample comprises fewer than 350,000 clones, about nine tenths of which are singletons, and approximately 5.5% rests with the top ten. The sequencing sample was made of PBMCs or T cells enriched from blood (not recorded which). All receptors come from a man between 60 and 75 years old who had recovered from COVID-19.

J is TRBJ2-2 and V is TRBV4-2; 10 bases line up with TRBD1. Germline assignment: CDR1 LGHNA and CDR2 YNFKEQ. J gave up 5 bases and V 4 bases, and 4 bases lay outside the gene matches. This CDR3 comprises 15 residues. In nucleotides, the CDR3 is TGTGCCAGCAGCCGACAGGGGGCTCATACCGGGGAGCTGTTTTTT. Amino acid sequence: CASSRQGAHTGELFF.

This chain connects TRBV7-3 to TRBJ2-1; TRBD2 matches 7 bases. This CDR3 spans 17 amino acids. V was pared by 1 base and J by 0 bases, with 6 bases of the junction left unmatched. The V gene's germline CDR1 is SGHTA and CDR2 FQGTGA. The CDR3 is CASSLNGGGDSYNEQFF. CDR3 bases: TGTGCCAGCAGCTTAAATGGGGGAGGGGACTCCTACAATGAGCAGTTCTTC.

This chain connects TRBV28 to TRBJ1-2, with no clear D. The V end was cut by 11 bases, the J end by 4 bases, with 26 bases between. There are 16 residues in the CDR3. CDR1 and CDR2 (germline): MDHEN, SYDVKM. The CDR3 spells CAAHTALAGGAYGYTF. The CDR3 coding sequence is TGTGCCGCCCACACAGCCCTCGCGGGTGGTGCCTATGGCTACACCTTC.

This sequence joins TRBV18 and TRBJ2-7, with TRBD1 matching 7 bases. V shed 5 bases, J shed 0 bases, and the junction held 4 bases outside the gene matches. CDR3 length equals 14 residues. Germline lookup yields CDR1 KGHSH and CDR2 LQKENI. CDR3 nucleotide sequence: TGTGCCAGCTCATCTGGACAGGCCTCCTACGAGCAGTACTTC. It specifies CASSSGQASYEQYF.

This chain joins TRBV10-2 and TRBJ1-4; D might be TRBD1 (6 bases). Deletions cut 0 bases from V and 11 bases from J, with 19 bases between. Germline lookup yields CDR1 WSHSY and CDR2 SAAADI. This CDR3 spans 16 amino acids. The DNA of the CDR3 is TGCGCCAGCAGTGAGTCGAGGGGGAGACACAGGGACAAACTGTTTTTT. This codes for CASSESRGRHRDKLFF.

The V call is TRBV9, the J call TRBJ2-7, with D possibly matching TRBD1 (6 bases). The CDR3 is 16 residues long. The V end lost 1 base, the J end lost 4 bases, and 18 bases lay between the germline ends. The germline V gene encodes CDR1 SGDLS and CDR2 YYNGEE. The CDR3 bases are TGTGCCAGCAGCGTAACAGGGACGCTGACCAGTTACGAGCAGTACTTC. Protein: CASSVTGTLTSYEQYF. Looking up the rest from reference TRBV9 and TRBJ2-7 gives the full variable domain: DSGVTQTPKHLITATGQRVTLRCSPRSGDLSVYWYQQSLDQGLQFLIQYYNGEERAKGNILERFSAQQFPDLHSELNLSSLELGDSALYFCASSVTGTLTSYEQYFGPGTRLTVT.

This clone was seen a single time. The chain recombines TRBV11-2 with TRBJ2-2; the D is unclear. Germline V gene lookup returns CDR1 SGHAT and CDR2 FQNNGV. Trimming left V 1 base short and J 8 bases short, with 5 bases between. This CDR3 is built from 12 residues. The CDR3 nucleotides read TGTGCCAGCAGCTTAGTCGGGGGGGAGCTGTTTTTT. Residues: CASSLVGGELFF.

V and J are TRBV24-1 and TRBJ2-3; perhaps TRBD1 as D (5 bases). CDR1 is KGHDR and CDR2 is SFDVKD in the germline V gene. Trimming cost V 3 bases and J 6 bases, with 15 bases left between them. The CDR3 is 15 amino acids. CDR3 bases: TGTGCCACCAGTGATAGGGGCTACAGGTCGGATACGCAGTATTTT. It encodes CATSDRGYRSDTQYF.

The rearrangement links TRBV29-1 to TRBJ2-1, with D perhaps TRBD1 (5 bases). Trimming removed 1 base at V and 6 bases at J, with 13 bases between. The CDR3 spans 14 residues. The germline gives CDR1 SQVTM, CDR2 ANQGSEA. CDR3 bases: TGCAGCGTTGAAGGCTCAGGGTATTCCAATGAGCAGTTCTTC. Translating it yields CSVEGSGYSNEQFF.

The rearrangement uses TRBV7-2 and TRBJ2-7; 12 bases agree with TRBD2. Germline assignment: CDR1 SGHTA and CDR2 FQGNSA. The trim removed 8 bases at V and 2 bases at J, leaving 7 bases unmatched. The CDR3 is 15 residues long. The CDR3 DNA reads TGTGCCAGCGGCCCAAGACTAGCGGGAGCCTACGAGCAGTACTTC. Translation gives CASGPRLAGAYEQYF. Combining the CDR3 with reference TRBV7-2 and TRBJ2-7 gives the whole variable domain GAGVSQSPSNKVTEKGKDVELRCDPISGHTALYWYRQSLGQGLEFLIYFQGNSAPDKSGLPSDRFSAERTGGSVSTLTIQRTQQEDSAVYLCASGPRLAGAYEQYFGPGTRLTVT.

V usage is TRBV21-1 and J usage is TRBJ2-1; the table's D call, TRBD1, has no DNA check behind it. TRBV21-1 represents a pseudogene. This CDR3 is 14 amino acids long. The CDR3 is CASSKGSGENEQFF. The DNA of the CDR3 is TGTGCCAGCAGCAAAGGCTCAGGGGAAAATGAGCAGTTCTTC.

This chain uses TRBV5-1 with TRBJ2-3; 10 nucleotides match TRBD2. The CDR3 has 14 residues. The germline CDR1 and CDR2 sequences are SGHRS and YFSETQ. V was pared by 6 bases and J by 2 bases, with 3 bases of the junction left unmatched. The CDR3 region has the DNA TGCGCCAGCACCACTAGCGGGGTCACAGATACGCAGTATTTT. Protein product: CASTTSGVTDTQYF.

The rearrangement joins TRBV9 to TRBJ2-3, with D possibly being TRBD1 (5 bases). The CDR3 sequence is 13 residues long. Germline CDR1 is SGDLS and CDR2 is YYNGEE. The V end was cut by 4 bases, the J end by 2 bases, with 8 bases between. CDR3 in amino acids: CASSQDNTDTQYF. CDR3 in DNA: TGTGCCAGCAGCCAGGACAACACAGATACGCAGTATTTT.

The V and J genes are TRBV11-2 and TRBJ2-7; D not certain. The CDR3 runs 14 residues. The V gene's germline CDR1 is SGHAT and CDR2 FQNNGV. Trimming removed 4 bases from V and 2 bases from J, with 12 bases in between. The DNA of the CDR3 is TGTGCCAGCAGCTCCACCCGACGGGCCTACGAGCAGTACTTC. This codes for CASSSTRRAYEQYF. Together with reference TRBV11-2 and TRBJ2-7, the CDR3 gives the full variable domain: EAGVAQSPRYKIIEKRQSVAFWCNPISGHATLYWYQQILGQGPKLLIQFQNNGVVDDSQLPKDRFSAERLKGVDSTLKIQPAKLEDSAVYLCASSSTRRAYEQYFGPGTRLTVT.

The chain joins TRBV4-3 to TRBJ1-4; TRBD1 matches 7 bases. J was trimmed by 0 bases and V by 0 bases; bases with no gene match: 4. The CDR3 length is 17 residues. The germline V gene has CDR1 LGHNA and CDR2 YSLEER. The CDR3 nucleotides read TGCGCCAGCAGCCAAGAACAGGGGTCGCCAACTAATGAAAAACTGTTTTTT. As protein: CASSQEQGSPTNEKLFF.

V and J are TRBV5-1 and TRBJ2-1; 16 bases map to TRBD2. CDR1 is SGHRS and CDR2 is YFSETQ in the germline V gene. V was pared by 4 bases and J by 12 bases, with 4 bases of the junction left unmatched. The CDR3 sequence is 14 residues long. The CDR3 sequence is CASSPGLAGGPQFF. CDR3 coding DNA: TGCGCCAGCAGCCCGGGACTAGCGGGAGGGCCGCAGTTCTTC. Full variable domain (missing parts from reference TRBV5-1 and TRBJ2-1): KAGVTQTPRYLIKTRGQQVTLSCSPISGHRSVSWYQQTPGQGLQFLFEYFSETQRNKGNFPGRFSGRQFSNSRSEMNVSTLELGDSALYLCASSPGLAGGPQFFGPGTRLTVL.

The J gene is TRBJ2-2, the V gene TRBV10-1, with 8 bases that match TRBD2. Trimming removed 6 bases from V and 6 bases from J; junction bases left unmatched: 6. Germline CDR1 WNHNN, CDR2 SYGVQD (reference sequence). The CDR3 has 14 amino acids. CDR3 residues: CASSLSGSAGELFF. The CDR3 DNA is TGCGCCAGCAGCCTCAGCGGGAGTGCCGGGGAGCTGTTTTTT.

The V gene is TRBV5-4, the J gene TRBJ2-3, with 8 bases fitting TRBD1. This CDR3 region has 14 residues. Germline trimming cut 4 bases from V and 3 bases from J; bases unmatched to any gene: 4. Per the germline V gene, CDR1 is SGHNT and CDR2 is YYREEE (reference sequence). The CDR3 bases are TGTGCCAGCAGCCTGACAGGGGCGACAGATACGCAGTATTTT. It translates to CASSLTGATDTQYF.

This clone showed up just a few times. The chain has TRBV5-1 and TRBJ2-7; TRBD2 matches at 11 bases. This CDR3 is built from 15 residues. Unmatched junction bases numbered 9, after V lost 4 bases and J lost 6 bases. Germline assignment: CDR1 SGHRS and CDR2 YFSETQ. The CDR3 loop reads CASSPTSGSRSEQYF. DNA for the CDR3: TGCGCCAGCAGCCCCACTAGCGGGAGTCGGTCCGAGCAGTACTTC. Full variable domain (remainder filled in from reference TRBV5-1 and TRBJ2-7): KAGVTQTPRYLIKTRGQQVTLSCSPISGHRSVSWYQQTPGQGLQFLFEYFSETQRNKGNFPGRFSGRQFSNSRSEMNVSTLELGDSALYLCASSPTSGSRSEQYFGPGTRLTVT.